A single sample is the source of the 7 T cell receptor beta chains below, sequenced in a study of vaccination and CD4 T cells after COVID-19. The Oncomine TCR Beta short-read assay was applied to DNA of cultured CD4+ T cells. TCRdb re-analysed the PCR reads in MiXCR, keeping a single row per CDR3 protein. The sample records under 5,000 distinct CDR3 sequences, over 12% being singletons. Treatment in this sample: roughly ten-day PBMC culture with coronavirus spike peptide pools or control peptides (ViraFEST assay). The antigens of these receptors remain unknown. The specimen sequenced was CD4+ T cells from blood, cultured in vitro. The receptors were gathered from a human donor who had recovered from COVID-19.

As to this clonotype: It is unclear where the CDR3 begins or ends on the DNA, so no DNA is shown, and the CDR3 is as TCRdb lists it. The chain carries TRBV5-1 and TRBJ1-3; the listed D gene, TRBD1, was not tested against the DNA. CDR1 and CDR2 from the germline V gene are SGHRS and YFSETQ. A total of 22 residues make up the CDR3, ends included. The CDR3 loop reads CASSSSGPPYEQYFGPGNTIYF.

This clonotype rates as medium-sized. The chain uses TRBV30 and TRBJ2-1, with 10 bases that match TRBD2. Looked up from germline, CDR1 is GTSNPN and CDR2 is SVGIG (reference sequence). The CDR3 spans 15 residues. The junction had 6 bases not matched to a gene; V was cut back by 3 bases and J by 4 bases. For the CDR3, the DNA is TGTGCCTGGAGAACACTAGCGGGGCTTTACAATGAGCAGTTCTTC. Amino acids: CAWRTLAGLYNEQFF.

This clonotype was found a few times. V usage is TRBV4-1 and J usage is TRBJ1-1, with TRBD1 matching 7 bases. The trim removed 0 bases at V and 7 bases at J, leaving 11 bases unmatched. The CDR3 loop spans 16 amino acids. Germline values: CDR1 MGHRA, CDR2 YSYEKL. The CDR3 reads CASSQEDWVQGSEAFF. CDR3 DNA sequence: TGCGCCAGCAGCCAAGAAGACTGGGTACAGGGGAGTGAAGCTTTCTTT.

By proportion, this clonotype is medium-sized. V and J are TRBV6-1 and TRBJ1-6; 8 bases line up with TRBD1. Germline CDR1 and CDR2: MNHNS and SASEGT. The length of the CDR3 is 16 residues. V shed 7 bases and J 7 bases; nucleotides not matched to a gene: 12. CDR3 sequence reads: CASTENGQGGNSPLHF. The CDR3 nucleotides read TGTGCCAGCACAGAAAATGGACAGGGAGGGAATTCACCCCTCCACTTT.

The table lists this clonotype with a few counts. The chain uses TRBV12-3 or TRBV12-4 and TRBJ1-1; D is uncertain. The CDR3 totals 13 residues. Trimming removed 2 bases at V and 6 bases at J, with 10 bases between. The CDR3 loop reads CASSLSRASEAFF. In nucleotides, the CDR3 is TGTGCCAGCAGTTTAAGCAGAGCCTCTGAAGCTTTCTTT.

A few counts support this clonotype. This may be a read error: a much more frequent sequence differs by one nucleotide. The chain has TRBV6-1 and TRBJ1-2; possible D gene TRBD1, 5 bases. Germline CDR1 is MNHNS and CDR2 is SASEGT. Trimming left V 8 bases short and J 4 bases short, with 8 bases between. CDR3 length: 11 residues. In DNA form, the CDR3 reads TGTGCCAGCTCGAGGGGCTATGGCTACACCTTC. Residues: CASSRGYGYTF.

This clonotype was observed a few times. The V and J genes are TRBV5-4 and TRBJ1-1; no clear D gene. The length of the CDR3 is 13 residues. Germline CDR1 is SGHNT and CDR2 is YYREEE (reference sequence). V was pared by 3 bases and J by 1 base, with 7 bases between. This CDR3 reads CASSSPTNTEAFF. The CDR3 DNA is TGTGCCAGCAGCTCCCCCACGAACACTGAAGCTTTCTTT.